A single TCR beta chain is shown here with its context. This clone was found a few times. This receptor's antigen is unknown. It has no much larger one-base neighbor in the sample; base qualities were not kept. The record originates from a study of cytotoxic CD8 clonotypes in ibrutinib-treated CLL (dated by TCRdb to the early 2020s). Background for the entire study: The cohort had 11 relapsed/refractory and under 16 treatment-naive patients; under 18 were IGHV unmutated. Partial responses were observed in 24 patients and complete responses in 2; after a median follow-up of around 68 months, remission was maintained in 15 or so patients and progression was observed in about twelve. Response samples were taken after a median of around 13 months on treatment, ranging from roughly 6 to 36 months. An average of about 260,000 productive templates and some 99,000 productive rearrangements was obtained per sample. Of the approximately 90 people in the trial, about two dozen had longitudinal samples available. Cryopreserved peripheral blood mononuclear cells were obtained before treatment, at response, and at either sustained remission or disease progression. All remission and progressive disease samples were collected while patients were still receiving ibrutinib.

Study-wide conclusions, independent of this receptor: Sustained-remission and progressing patients did not have matched sampling times, and lymph node repertoires were not examined. Public clonotypes were rare and either contracted or stayed stable during treatment, and the rise in clonality at ibrutinib response reflected the expansion of private clonotypes. At baseline, clonality was higher than in age-matched healthy donors and showed a strong correlation with circulating CD8+ T-cell counts. An increase in clonality was observed at ibrutinib response, with clonality remaining stable during sustained remission and falling back toward baseline at progression.

A MiSeq instrument was used for deep resolution sequencing, which targeted depths ranging from 1 in 1 million up to 1 in 200,000 T cells, with coverage averaging 10x for each clonotype. The immunoSEQ hsTCRB Kit was used to generate TCR beta libraries. The authors' analysis ran thus. Data were analyzed with ImmunoSEQ Data Assistant and ImmunoSEQ Analyzer, with V, D and J genes assigned per IMGT definitions. Clonality, which ranges from 0 to 1, was calculated as one minus the normalized Shannon entropy of productive rearrangement frequencies. Only overrepresented clonotypes making up at least 0.05% of each patient's repertoire were included in the public clonotype analysis. Repertoires from approximately 12 age-matched healthy donors in immuneACCESS were used as clonality controls. TCRdb re-hosts the immuneACCESS table, in-frame sequences only. Its copies lack some clones; in the studies checked, an unresolved V gene accounts for under half of them, and the cause for the rest is not known. The V and J calls and clone size are taken from that table; D and trimming were inferred from the DNA. The sample yields hundreds of thousands of clones; less than 75% were counted once. In total, the top ten clones hold roughly 14% of the sample.

In the paper's terms, the time point label means: approximately 25 months on ibrutinib. Approximately 2 micrograms of genomic DNA were extracted from cryopreserved PBMCs for TCR beta library preparation. High-throughput TCR beta sequencing was performed on longitudinal blood samples from CLL patients receiving ibrutinib monotherapy. The patients took part in an open-label, single-center phase 2 trial of ibrutinib monotherapy. CDR1 and CDR2, looked up from the germline V gene, are SGHVS and FNYEAQ. V is reduced by 5 bases and J by 0 bases, leaving a spacing of 14 bases between them. The cysteine opens and the phenylalanine closes a CDR3 of 16 amino acids. Only CDR3 DNA is held: 48 bases, read in frame from base 1.

This sample comprised PBMCs, obtained after 24 months of ibrutinib treatment. The chain is made from TRBV7-6 and TRBJ1-3; TRBD1 might be the D gene, on 5 matching bases. The sequence derives from a human donor with chronic lymphocytic leukemia. In nucleotide form, the sequence is TGTGCCAGCAGCCTAAAGACAGTAAGCTCTGGAAACACCATATATTTT. It translates as CASSLKTVSSGNTIYF.